The text below deals with one T cell receptor beta chain. Antigen specificity is unknown. Time point described: week 47, end of study. What each vaccine dose contained was 300 ug of mutant IDH1 20-mer peptide, accompanied by topical imiquimod. The donors had new WHO grade 3 or 4 astrocytomas; these were IDH1-mutant and ATRX-lost. Profiled with immunoSEQ multiplex PCR; TCRdb holds only in-frame clones, not every one. There are tens of thousands of clones in the sample; around four fifths occur only once, and about 3.3% lies in the top ten. The sample comes from a study of a mutant IDH1 vaccine in newly diagnosed glioma. Study-level findings and limits: Of the patients, 80% to 95% had vaccine-induced immune responses.

Sequences were derived from PBMCs, sampled from a glioma patient whose treatment included an IDH1 peptide vaccine. The TCR comes from a woman aged 45 to 65 with glioma.

CDR3 loop: CASSKQGLQPQHF. CDR3 bases: TGTGCCAGCAGCAAACAGGGGCTCCAGCCCCAGCATTTT. The V and J genes are TRBV7-2 and TRBJ1-5; 7 bases align to TRBD1. Germline lookup yields CDR1 SGHTA and CDR2 FQGNSA. Trimming removed 5 bases from V and 7 bases from J; junction bases left unmatched: 5. The CDR3 length is 13 residues.